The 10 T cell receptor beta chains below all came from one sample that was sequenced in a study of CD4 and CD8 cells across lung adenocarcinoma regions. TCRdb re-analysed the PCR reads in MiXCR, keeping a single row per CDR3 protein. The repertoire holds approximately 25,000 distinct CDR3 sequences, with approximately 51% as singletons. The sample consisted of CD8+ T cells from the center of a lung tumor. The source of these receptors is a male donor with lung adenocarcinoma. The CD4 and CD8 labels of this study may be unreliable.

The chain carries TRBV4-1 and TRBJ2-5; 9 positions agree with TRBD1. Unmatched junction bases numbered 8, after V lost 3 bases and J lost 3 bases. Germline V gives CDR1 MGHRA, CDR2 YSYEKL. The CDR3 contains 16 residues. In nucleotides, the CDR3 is TGCGCCAGCAGCCAGAGTATAGGACAGGGGAAAGAGACCCAGTACTTC. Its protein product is CASSQSIGQGKETQYF.

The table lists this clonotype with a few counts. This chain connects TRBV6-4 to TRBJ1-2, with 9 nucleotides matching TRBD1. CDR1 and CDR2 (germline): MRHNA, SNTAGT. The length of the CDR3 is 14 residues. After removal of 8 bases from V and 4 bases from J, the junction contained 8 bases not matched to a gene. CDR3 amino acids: CASPPDRGSYGYTF. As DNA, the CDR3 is TGTGCCAGCCCTCCGGACAGGGGTAGCTATGGCTACACCTTC.

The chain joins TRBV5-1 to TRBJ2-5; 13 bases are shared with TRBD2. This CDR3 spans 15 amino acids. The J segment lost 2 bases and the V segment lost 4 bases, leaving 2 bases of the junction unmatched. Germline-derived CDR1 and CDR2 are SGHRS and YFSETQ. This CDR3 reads CASSGLAGAQETQYF. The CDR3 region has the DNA TGCGCCAGCAGCGGACTAGCGGGAGCGCAAGAGACCCAGTACTTC.

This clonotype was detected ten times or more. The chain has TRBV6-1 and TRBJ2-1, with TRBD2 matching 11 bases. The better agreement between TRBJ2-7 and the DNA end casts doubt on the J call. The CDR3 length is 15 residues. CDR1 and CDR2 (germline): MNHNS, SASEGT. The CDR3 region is CASSGFSGRAYEQYF. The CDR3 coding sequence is TGTGCCAGCAGTGGCTTTAGCGGGAGGGCCTACGAGCAGTACTTC.

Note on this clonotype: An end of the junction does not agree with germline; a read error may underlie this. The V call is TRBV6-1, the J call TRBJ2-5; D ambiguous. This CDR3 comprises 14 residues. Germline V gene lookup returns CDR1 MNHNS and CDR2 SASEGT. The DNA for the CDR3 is TGTGCGGGCAGAGTGGGCCGTGACCAAGATACCCAGTATTTC. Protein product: CAGRVGRDQDTQYF.

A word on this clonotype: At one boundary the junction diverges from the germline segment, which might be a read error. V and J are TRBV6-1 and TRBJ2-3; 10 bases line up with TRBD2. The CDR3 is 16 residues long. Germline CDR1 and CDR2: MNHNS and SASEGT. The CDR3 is CASRGTWTSGTDTQYF. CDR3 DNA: TGTGCCAGCAGGGGCACGTGGACTAGCGGCACCGATACGCAGTATTTT.

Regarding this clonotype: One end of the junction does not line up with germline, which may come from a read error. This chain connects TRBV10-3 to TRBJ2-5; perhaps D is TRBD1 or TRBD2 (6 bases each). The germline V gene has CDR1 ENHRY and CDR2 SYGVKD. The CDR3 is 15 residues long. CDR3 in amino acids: CAAGYGTRDKETQYF. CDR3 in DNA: TGTGCCGCGGGGTACGGGACACGTGACAAAGAGACCCAGTACTTT.

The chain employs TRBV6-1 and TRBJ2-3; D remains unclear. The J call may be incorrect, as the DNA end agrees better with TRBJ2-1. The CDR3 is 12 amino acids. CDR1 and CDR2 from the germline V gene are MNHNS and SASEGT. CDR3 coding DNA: TGTGCCAGCAGTGAATCTAGGTCCGGGCAGTTCTTC. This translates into CASSESRSGQFF.

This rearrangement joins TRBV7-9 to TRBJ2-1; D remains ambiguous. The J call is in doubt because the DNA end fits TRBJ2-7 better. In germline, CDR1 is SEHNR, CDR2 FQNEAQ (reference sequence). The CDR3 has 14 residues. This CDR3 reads CASSLEVQFAEQYF. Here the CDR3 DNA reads TGTGCCAGCAGCTTAGAAGTCCAGTTCGCCGAGCAGTACTTC.

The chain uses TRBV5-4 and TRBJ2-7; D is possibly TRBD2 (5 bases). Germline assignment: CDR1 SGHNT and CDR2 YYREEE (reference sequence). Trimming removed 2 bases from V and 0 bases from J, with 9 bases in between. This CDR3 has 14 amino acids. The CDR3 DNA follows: TGTGCCAGCAGCTTAACGAGGGACTCCTACGAGCAGTACTTC. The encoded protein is CASSLTRDSYEQYF.